These T cell receptor beta chains were read from a single sample in a study of OX40 agonist ivuxolimab in advanced cancers. Clones were read by immunoSEQ multiplex PCR, and TCRdb kept only the in-frame ones, dropping some. The profile covers over 70,000 clones, with 86% appearing a single time and less than 2% taken by the ten largest. Sequenced here: CD4+ or CD8+ T cells sorted from blood, sampled in a trial of the OX40 agonist ivuxolimab. These receptors were obtained from an adult with an advanced solid tumor such as melanoma, head and neck, liver or kidney cancer. CDR3s include the opening cysteine and the closing phenylalanine or tryptophan. D genes are given only for firm matches. Expanded clones are given a class, and other clones once, few, many or no size at all.

clone_size	v_call	d_call	j_call	cdr3_nt	cdr3_aa
NA	TRBV6-5	NA	TRBJ2-7	TGTGCCAGCAGTTACTCGGGGATTTACGAGCAGTACTTC	CASSYSGIYEQYF
NA	TRBV11-2	NA	TRBJ1-1	TGTGCCAGCAGCTTGGGGGGTTCATTTATGAACACTGAAGCTTTCTTT	CASSLGGSFMNTEAFF
NA	TRBV5-6	NA	TRBJ2-3	TGTGCCAGCAGCCCCATGTCGCGCAGGTCCACAGATACGCAGTATTTT	CASSPMSRRSTDTQYF
NA	TRBV28	NA	TRBJ1-1	TGTGCCAGCATCGAAAAACTGAACACTGAAGCTTTCTTT	CASIEKLNTEAFF
NA	TRBV9	TRBD1	TRBJ1-2	TGTGCCAGCAGCCAATCCTCGACAGGGGATGGCTACACCTTC	CASSQSSTGDGYTF
NA	TRBV19	NA	TRBJ1-5	TGTGCCAGTAGTCCGTCCGGGGGGGGGCACAATCAGCCCCAGCATTTT	CASSPSGGGHNQPQHF
NA	TRBV11-2	TRBD2	TRBJ2-1	TGTGCCAGCAGCTTAGCATTCCTAGCGGGGTACAATGAGCAGTTCTTC	CASSLAFLAGYNEQFF
NA	TRBV10-3	NA	TRBJ1-1	TGTGCCATCAGTGAGTCGACGTGGGGAGGCACTGAAGCTTTCTTT	CAISESTWGGTEAFF
NA	TRBV30	NA	TRBJ1-5	TGTGCCTGGAGTGTGGGGTTCAGTCAGCCCCAGCATTTT	CAWSVGFSQPQHF
NA	TRBV18	TRBD2	TRBJ2-5	TGTGCCAGCTCACCGGGACTAGGTCGAGAGACCCAGTACTTC	CASSPGLGRETQYF
NA	TRBV28	NA	TRBJ1-2	TGTGCCAGCAGTAAGGACAGCGGCGGCTACACCTTC	CASSKDSGGYTF
once	TRBV29-1	TRBD1	TRBJ1-4	TGCAGCGTTGCCAGGGGGCTAGAACTGTTTTTT	CSVARGLELFF
NA	TRBV29-1	NA	TRBJ1-6	TGCAGCGTTAGGGAGATGGGTAATTCACCCCTCCACTTT	CSVREMGNSPLHF
NA	TRBV5-4	NA	TRBJ1-5	TGTGCCAGCAGCTTGGGGGGAGATCAGCCCCAGCATTTT	CASSLGGDQPQHF
NA	TRBV19	NA	TRBJ1-2	TGTGCCAGTAGTATAGTTGAGGCAGCCGCCGGCTACACCTTC	CASSIVEAAAGYTF
NA	TRBV5-1	NA	TRBJ1-1	TGCGCCAGCAGCCTCCCCTCGCAGGGCACTGAAGCTTTCTTT	CASSLPSQGTEAFF
NA	TRBV19	NA	TRBJ1-6	TGTGCCAGTAGTACGGGGGATAATTCACCCCTCCACTTT	CASSTGDNSPLHF
NA	TRBV6-5	NA	TRBJ2-7	TGTGCCAGCAGTTATTCTTCCGAGCAGTACTTC	CASSYSSEQYF
NA	TRBV7-2	TRBD2	TRBJ2-2	TGTGCCAGCAGCCCTAGCGGGGGGGCGGGCACCGGGGAGCTGTTTTTT	CASSPSGGAGTGELFF
NA	TRBV6-5	NA	TRBJ1-1	TGTGCCAGCAACAAACAGTTAAACACTGAAGCTTTCTTT	CASNKQLNTEAFF
NA	TRBV28	NA	TRBJ1-1	TGTGCCAGCAGACCTCCAGGTGGGCAACTTGCTGAAGCTTTCTTT	CASRPPGGQLAEAFF
once	TRBV27	NA	TRBJ2-3	TGTGCCAGCAGTCGACAGTGGAGAGATACGCAGTATTTT	CASSRQWRDTQYF
NA	TRBV28	TRBD1	TRBJ1-6	TGTGCCAGCAGTTTATGGGGAGGGGCGGGACAGGGGAGTTCACCCCTCCACTTT	CASSLWGGAGQGSSPLHF
NA	TRBV7-2	NA	TRBJ1-1	TGTGCCAGCAGCTTAGGGGAGGACACTGAAGCTTTCTTT	CASSLGEDTEAFF
NA	TRBV5-1	TRBD1	TRBJ1-1	TGCGCCAGCAGCTTGGGACAGGGGAGGACTGAAGCTTTCTTT	CASSLGQGRTEAFF
NA	TRBV30	TRBD1	TRBJ1-1	TGTGCCTGGAGACCAGGGACAGGGGAAGTTGAAGCTTTCTTT	CAWRPGTGEVEAFF
NA	TRBV4-1	TRBD2	TRBJ2-5	TGCGCCAGCAGCCGGGACCCAGCCGGGACTAGCGGGGGGGCCTCACAAGAGACCCAGTACTTC	CASSRDPAGTSGGASQETQYF
NA	TRBV5-5	TRBD1	TRBJ1-5	TGTGCCAGCAGCTTGGGACAGGGCTCGGCCCAGCATTTT	CASSLGQGSAQHF
NA	TRBV29-1	NA	TRBJ1-6	TGCAGCGTCCGCCCGGACAGCAATTCACCCCTCCACTTT	CSVRPDSNSPLHF
NA	TRBV19	TRBD1	TRBJ2-5	TGTGCCAGTAGTTTCCCGGGACAGCAAGAGACCCAGTACTTC	CASSFPGQQETQYF
NA	TRBV11-2	TRBD1	TRBJ1-2	TGTGCCAGCAGCGAGGGACAGGGGGCGTACTATGGCTACACCTTC	CASSEGQGAYYGYTF
NA	TRBV19	NA	TRBJ2-2	TGTGCCAGTACCGGGCCAAACACCGGGGAGCTGTTTTTT	CASTGPNTGELFF
NA	TRBV2	NA	TRBJ2-7	TGTGCCAGCAGTATCCAGAGAAAGCAGTACTTC	CASSIQRKQYF
NA	TRBV9	NA	TRBJ2-7	TGTGCCAGCAGCGTAGACAGTATTTACGAGCAGTACTTC	CASSVDSIYEQYF
few	TRBV5-1	NA	TRBJ2-2	TGCGCCAGCGCCGGTAGGCTTAACACCGGGGAGCTGTTTTTT	CASAGRLNTGELFF
NA	TRBV4-2	NA	TRBJ1-2	TGTGCCAGCAGCCAAGATCGACTCGGGACCGCACGCTATGGCTACACCTTC	CASSQDRLGTARYGYTF
few	TRBV11-2	NA	TRBJ1-3	TGTGCCAGCAGCCCTCGGTCGACTCCAAGCTCGGGAAACACCATATATTTT	CASSPRSTPSSGNTIYF
NA	TRBV30	NA	TRBJ1-5	TGTGCCTGGACGAGGGATAGCAATCAGCCCCAGCATTTT	CAWTRDSNQPQHF
NA	TRBV28	NA	TRBJ1-3	TGTGCCAGCAGTTTAGGGGGGGAGTCTGGAAACACCATATATTTT	CASSLGGESGNTIYF
NA	TRBV30	NA	TRBJ2-1	TGTGCCTGGAGTCTAGGGCCCCTTTACAATGAGCAGTTCTTC	CAWSLGPLYNEQFF
NA	TRBV6-5	NA	TRBJ2-7	TGTGCCAGCAGTTTCACGGACGGGTTCTACGAGCAGTACTTC	CASSFTDGFYEQYF
NA	TRBV5-6	NA	TRBJ2-1	TGTGCCAGCAGCTATGGCGCGGGACAGATCTACAATGAGCAGTTCTTC	CASSYGAGQIYNEQFF
NA	TRBV18	TRBD2	TRBJ2-1	TGTGCCAGCTCACCACGTAGCGGGGGGGACAATGAGCAGTTCTTC	CASSPRSGGDNEQFF
NA	TRBV2	NA	TRBJ2-5	TGTGCCAGCTCTGGACACCCCCAAGAGACCCAGTACTTC	CASSGHPQETQYF
NA	TRBV7-3	NA	TRBJ2-3	TGTGCCAGCAGCTCGGGTAAAGGGGTGGCAGATACGCAGTATTTT	CASSSGKGVADTQYF
NA	TRBV5-6	NA	TRBJ2-3	TGTGCCAGCAGCACGGGACCTTTAGTCACAGATACGCAGTATTTT	CASSTGPLVTDTQYF
NA	TRBV7-9	TRBD1	TRBJ2-7	TGTGCCAGCAGCTTGGGAGGACAGGGCTACGAGCAGTACTTC	CASSLGGQGYEQYF
NA	TRBV7-9	NA	TRBJ1-6	TGTGCCAGCAGTTCTACCCTCGGACGGGACTATAATTCACCCCTCCACTTT	CASSSTLGRDYNSPLHF
NA	TRBV7-2	NA	TRBJ2-7	TGTGCCAGCAGCTTGGGCGGGTTCGGCTACGAGCAGTACTTC	CASSLGGFGYEQYF
few	TRBV28	NA	TRBJ1-3	TGTGCCAGCACCCGACCAGGGGTCGGAAACACCATATATTTT	CASTRPGVGNTIYF